This entry concerns a single T cell receptor (beta chain). The sample comes from a study of blood T cell repertoires in COVID-19. Background on the study: Acute and convalescent COVID-19 specimens originated in the United States, Italy and Spain. Sources were T cells, B-cell-depleted T cells, or PBMCs; the material itself was cDNA or gDNA.

Original data processing: By means of reference gene primer amplification, nucleated cell counts were estimated. The repertoire was sequenced with immunoSEQ multiplex PCR; TCRdb's copy has only in-frame clones and lacks some. That table furnishes V, J and clone size, whereas the DNA furnished D and trimming. This repertoire shows about 190,000 clones, 70% to 90% found once; its top ten account for 2.5% to 3.5%. The specimen sequenced was peripheral blood. The TCR sequence derives from a man aged 35 to 55 with active or convalescent COVID-19.

DNA of the CDR3: TGTGCCAGCAGTCCAGGGACAGGGACACATCAGCCCCAGCATTTT. Translated, it gives CASSPGTGTHQPQHF. J is TRBJ1-5 and V is TRBV27, with 9 bases that match TRBD1. The germline CDR1 and CDR2 sequences are MNHEY and SMNVEV (reference sequence). J lost 5 bases, V lost 5 bases, and 7 bases had no gene match. This CDR3 spans 15 amino acids.